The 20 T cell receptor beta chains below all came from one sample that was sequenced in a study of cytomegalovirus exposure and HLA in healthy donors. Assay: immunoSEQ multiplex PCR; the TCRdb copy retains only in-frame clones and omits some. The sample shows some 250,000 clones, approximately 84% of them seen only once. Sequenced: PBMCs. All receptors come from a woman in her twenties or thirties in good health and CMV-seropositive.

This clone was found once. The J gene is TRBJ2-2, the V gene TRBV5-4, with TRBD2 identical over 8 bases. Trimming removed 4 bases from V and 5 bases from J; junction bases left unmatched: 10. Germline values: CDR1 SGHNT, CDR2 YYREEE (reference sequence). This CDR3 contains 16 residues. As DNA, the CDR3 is TGTGCCAGCAGCGGAGGGAAAGTAGCGGGGACCGGGGAGCTGTTTTTT. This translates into CASSGGKVAGTGELFF.

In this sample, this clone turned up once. In DNA, the CDR3 is TGTGCCAGCAGCGATCAATCCTCTGGAAACACCATATATTTT. Translated, it gives CASSDQSSGNTIYF. This rearrangement joins TRBV9 to TRBJ1-3; D unclear. Germline-derived CDR1 and CDR2 are SGDLS and YYNGEE. Trimming took 3 bases from V and 0 from J, leaving 7 bases between them. CDR3 length: 14 amino acids.

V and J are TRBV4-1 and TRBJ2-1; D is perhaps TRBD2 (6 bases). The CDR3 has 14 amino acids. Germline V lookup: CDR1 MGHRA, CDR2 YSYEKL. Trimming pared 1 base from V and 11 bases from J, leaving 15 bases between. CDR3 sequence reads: CASSQAGLLQQQFF. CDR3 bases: TGCGCCAGCAGCCAAGCGGGACTCCTTCAACAGCAGTTCTTC.

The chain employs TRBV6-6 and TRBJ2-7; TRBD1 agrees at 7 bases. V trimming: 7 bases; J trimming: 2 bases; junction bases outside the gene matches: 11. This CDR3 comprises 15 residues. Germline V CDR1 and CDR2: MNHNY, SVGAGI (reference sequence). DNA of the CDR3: TGTGCCAGCACCCCGGGGCAGGGGGTCACCTACGAGCAGTACTTC. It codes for CASTPGQGVTYEQYF.

The CDR3 bases are TGTGCCAGCAGCAGTTCAAGTACAGGGACCGAAAAACTGTTTTTT. This codes for CASSSSSTGTEKLFF. The chain has TRBV28 and TRBJ1-4; D possibly corresponds to TRBD1 (6 bases). Trimming removed 6 bases at V and 8 bases at J, with 19 bases between. The CDR3 loop spans 15 amino acids. Germline V gene sequence: CDR1 MDHEN, CDR2 SYDVKM.

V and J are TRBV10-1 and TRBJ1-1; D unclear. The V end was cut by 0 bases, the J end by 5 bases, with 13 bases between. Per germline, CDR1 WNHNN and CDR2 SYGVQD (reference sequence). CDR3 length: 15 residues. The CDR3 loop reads CASSESRSGKTEAFF. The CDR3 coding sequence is TGCGCCAGCAGTGAGTCGAGGTCGGGTAAAACTGAAGCTTTCTTT.

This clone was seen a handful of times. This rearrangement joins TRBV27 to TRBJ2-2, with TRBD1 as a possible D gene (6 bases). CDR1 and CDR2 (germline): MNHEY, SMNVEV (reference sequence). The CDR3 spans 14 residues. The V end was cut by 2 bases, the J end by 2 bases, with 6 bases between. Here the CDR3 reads CASSLGTNTGELFF. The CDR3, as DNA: TGTGCCAGCAGTTTAGGGACAAACACCGGGGAGCTGTTTTTT.

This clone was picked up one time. The CDR3 spells CASSLIVRSYEQYF. CDR3 sequence (DNA): TGTGCCAGCAGCTTAATAGTCCGGAGCTACGAGCAGTACTTC. This rearrangement joins TRBV11-2 to TRBJ2-7; no reliable D call. With 2 bases removed from V and 3 bases from J, the gap between germline ends came to 11 bases. CDR3 length: 14 amino acids. Per the germline V gene, CDR1 is SGHAT and CDR2 is FQNNGV.

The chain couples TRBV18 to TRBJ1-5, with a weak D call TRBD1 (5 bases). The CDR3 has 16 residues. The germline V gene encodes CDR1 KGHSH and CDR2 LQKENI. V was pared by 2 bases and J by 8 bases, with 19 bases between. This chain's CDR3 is CASSPSKSGSLEPQHF. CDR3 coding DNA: TGTGCCAGCTCACCAAGCAAGTCAGGGTCATTGGAGCCCCAGCATTTT.

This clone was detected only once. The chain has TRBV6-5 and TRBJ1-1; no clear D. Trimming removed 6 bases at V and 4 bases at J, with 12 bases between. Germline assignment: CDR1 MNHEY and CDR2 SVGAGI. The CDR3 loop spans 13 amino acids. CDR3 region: CASSSTEATEAFF. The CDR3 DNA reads TGTGCCAGCAGCTCCACAGAAGCCACTGAAGCTTTCTTT.

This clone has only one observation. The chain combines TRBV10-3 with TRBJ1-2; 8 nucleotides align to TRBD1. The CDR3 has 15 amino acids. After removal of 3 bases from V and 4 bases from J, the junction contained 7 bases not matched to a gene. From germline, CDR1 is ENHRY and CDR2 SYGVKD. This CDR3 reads CAISEGAGGFYGYTF. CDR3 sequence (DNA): TGTGCCATCAGTGAAGGAGCAGGGGGCTTCTATGGCTACACCTTC.

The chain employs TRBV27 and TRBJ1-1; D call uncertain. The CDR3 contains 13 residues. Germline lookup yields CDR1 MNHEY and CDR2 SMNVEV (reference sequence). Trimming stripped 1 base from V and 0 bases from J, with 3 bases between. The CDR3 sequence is CASSLFVNTEAFF. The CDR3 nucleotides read TGTGCCAGCAGTTTATTCGTGAACACTGAAGCTTTCTTT.

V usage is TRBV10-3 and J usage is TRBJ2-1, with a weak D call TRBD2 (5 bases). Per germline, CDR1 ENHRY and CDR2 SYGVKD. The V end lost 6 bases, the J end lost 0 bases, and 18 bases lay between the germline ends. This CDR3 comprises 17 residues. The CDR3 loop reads CAIRSEGSLSSYNEQFF. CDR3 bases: TGTGCCATCAGGTCTGAAGGGAGCCTAAGCTCCTACAATGAGCAGTTCTTC.

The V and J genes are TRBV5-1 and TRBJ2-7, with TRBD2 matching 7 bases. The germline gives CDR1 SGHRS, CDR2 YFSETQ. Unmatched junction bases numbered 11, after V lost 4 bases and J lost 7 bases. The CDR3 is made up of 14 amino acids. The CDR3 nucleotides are TGCGCCAGCAGCCTTCAGACTAGCTCTAGGGAGCAGTACTTC. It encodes CASSLQTSSREQYF.

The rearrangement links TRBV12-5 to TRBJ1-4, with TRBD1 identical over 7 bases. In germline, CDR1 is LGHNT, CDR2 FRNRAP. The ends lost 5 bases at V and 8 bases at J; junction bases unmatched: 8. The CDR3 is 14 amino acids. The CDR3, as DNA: TGTGCTAGTGGTGTCGGGACAGCAGAGGAAAAACTGTTTTTT. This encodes CASGVGTAEEKLFF.

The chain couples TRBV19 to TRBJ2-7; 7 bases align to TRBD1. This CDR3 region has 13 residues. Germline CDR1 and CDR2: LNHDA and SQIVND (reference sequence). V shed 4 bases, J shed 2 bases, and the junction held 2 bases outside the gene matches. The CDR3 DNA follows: TGTGCCAGTAGTACTAGGGGGCCCTACGAGCAGTACTTC. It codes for CASSTRGPYEQYF.

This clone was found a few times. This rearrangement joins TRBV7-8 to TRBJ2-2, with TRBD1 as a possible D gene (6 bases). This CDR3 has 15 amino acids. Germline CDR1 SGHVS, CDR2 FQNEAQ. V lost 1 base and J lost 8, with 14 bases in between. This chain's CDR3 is CASSLGGSQGGELFF. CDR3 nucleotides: TGTGCCAGCAGCTTAGGGGGTTCACAGGGTGGGGAGCTGTTTTTT.

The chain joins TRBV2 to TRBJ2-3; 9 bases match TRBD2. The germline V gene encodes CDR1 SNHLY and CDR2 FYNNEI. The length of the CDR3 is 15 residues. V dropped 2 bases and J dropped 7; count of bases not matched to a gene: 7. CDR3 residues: CASSESSGRYYTQYF. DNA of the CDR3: TGTGCCAGCAGTGAATCCAGCGGGAGGTATTATACGCAGTATTTT.

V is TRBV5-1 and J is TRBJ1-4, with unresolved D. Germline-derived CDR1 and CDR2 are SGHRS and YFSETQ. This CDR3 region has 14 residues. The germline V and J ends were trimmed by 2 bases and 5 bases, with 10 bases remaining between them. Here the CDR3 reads CASSFYGGNEKLFF. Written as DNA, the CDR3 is TGCGCCAGCAGCTTCTACGGAGGGAATGAAAAACTGTTTTTT.

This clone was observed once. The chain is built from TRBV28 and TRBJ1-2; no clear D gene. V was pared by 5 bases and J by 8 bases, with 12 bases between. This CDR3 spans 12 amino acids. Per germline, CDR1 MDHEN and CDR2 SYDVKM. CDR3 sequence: CASSKTVLGYTF. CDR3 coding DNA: TGTGCCAGCAGTAAAACGGTGTTGGGCTACACCTTC.